This T cell receptor (beta chain) was recovered during a study of OX40 agonist ivuxolimab in advanced cancers. About the research overall: The dose of intravenous ivuxolimab that patients received every 2 weeks ranged from 0.01 to 10 mg/kg.

TCRdb's copy holds only in-frame clones and misses some; the assay was immunoSEQ multiplex PCR. The sample holds over 20,000 clones, 80% to 90% seen once. Trimming pared 3 bases from V and 7 bases from J, leaving 4 bases between. The CDR3 has 10 residues. Germline-derived CDR1 and CDR2 are DFQATT and SNEGSKA (reference sequence). Autoimmune disease history or systemic immunosuppression led to patient exclusion. Whole-study findings and limits: In the 0.1 to 3.0 mg/kg range, CD4+ and CD8+ blood T cells had expanded clonally by week 6. CD8+ T cells were the subset that, on average, had more expanded clones than CD4+.

This clone was observed a single time. Its cognate antigen is unknown. The clonotype comes from an adult with an advanced solid tumor such as melanoma, head and neck, liver or kidney cancer. This chain uses TRBV20-1 with TRBJ2-1; no reliable D call. This specimen was CD4+ or CD8+ T cells sorted from blood, taken in a trial of the OX40 agonist ivuxolimab. The CDR3: CSARQNEQFF. The CDR3 nucleotides read TGCAGTGCTAGGCAAAATGAGCAGTTCTTC.